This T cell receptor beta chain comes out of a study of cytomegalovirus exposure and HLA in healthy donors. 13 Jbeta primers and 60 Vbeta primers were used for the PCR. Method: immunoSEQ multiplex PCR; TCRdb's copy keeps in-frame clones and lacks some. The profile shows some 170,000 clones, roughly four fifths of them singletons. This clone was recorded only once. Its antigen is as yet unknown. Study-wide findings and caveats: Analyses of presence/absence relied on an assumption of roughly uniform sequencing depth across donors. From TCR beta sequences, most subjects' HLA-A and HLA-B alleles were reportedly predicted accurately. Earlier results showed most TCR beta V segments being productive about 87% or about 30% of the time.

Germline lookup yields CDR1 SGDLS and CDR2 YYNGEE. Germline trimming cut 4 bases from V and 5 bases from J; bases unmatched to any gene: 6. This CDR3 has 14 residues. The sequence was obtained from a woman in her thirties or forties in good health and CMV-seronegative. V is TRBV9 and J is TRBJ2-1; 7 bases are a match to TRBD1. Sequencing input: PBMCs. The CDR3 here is CASSRGQGNNEQFF. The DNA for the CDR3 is TGTGCCAGCAGCAGGGGGCAGGGTAACAATGAGCAGTTCTTC.